A single sample is the source of the 17 T cell receptor beta chains below, sequenced in a study of T cell repertoires in cytomegalovirus infection. TCRdb processed the reads anew with MiXCR; each CDR3 protein has one entry. Of fewer than 1,000,000 distinct CDR3 sequences in the sample, 30% to 40% were seen once. No antigen has been identified for these receptors. This specimen consisted of cultured CD8+ T cells from PBMCs, obtained from culture after CMV antigen stimulation. These receptors all come from a human donor in good health (CMV status not recorded). Some clones in this sample may be carry-over from other donors' samples.

For the CDR3, the DNA is TGTGCCAGTAGCACGACAGGTCATAATGAAAAACTGTTTTTT. Its translation: CASSTTGHNEKLFF. The rearrangement joins TRBV19 to TRBJ1-4, with D possibly matching TRBD1 (6 bases). Germline loops: CDR1 LNHDA, CDR2 SQIVND (reference sequence). Trimming left V 6 bases short and J 4 bases short, with 12 bases between. The CDR3 has 14 residues.

In the case of this clonotype: Mismatch with germline at one junction end may stem from a read error. The V call is TRBV4-1, the J call TRBJ2-3; D possibly uses TRBD1 or TRBD2 (5 bases each). Germline CDR1 and CDR2: MGHRA and YSYEKL. This CDR3 is 17 amino acids long. CDR3 in amino acids: CASSQEPEGIVADTQYF. The CDR3 DNA reads as TGTGCCAGCAGCCAAGAGCCTGAGGGGATAGTCGCAGATACGCAGTATTTT.

V gene TRBV14 combines with J gene TRBJ1-5; TRBD1 is a possible D gene (5 bases). The V gene lost 1 base and the J gene lost 2 bases, with 15 bases spanning the gap. Germline V gene data show CDR1 as SGHDN and CDR2 as FVKESK. This CDR3 region has 17 residues. CDR3 residues: CASSQASGVGGNQPQHF. Here the CDR3 DNA reads TGTGCCAGCAGCCAAGCCTCGGGGGTCGGCGGCAATCAGCCCCAGCATTTT.

The table lists this clonotype with many counts. In nucleotides, the CDR3 is TGTGCCAGCAGTGAAGGGACAGGGGGCTACAATGAGCAGTTCTTC. Translating it yields CASSEGTGGYNEQFF. This chain links TRBV6-1 with TRBJ2-1, with TRBD1 matching 10 bases. There are 15 residues in the CDR3. After removal of 1 base from V and 3 bases from J, the junction contained 0 bases not matched to a gene. Germline loops: CDR1 MNHNS, CDR2 SASEGT.

Points on this clonotype: This may be a read error, as it is one base from a much larger clone. This chain joins TRBV19 and TRBJ2-7; TRBD1 agrees at 7 bases. In germline, CDR1 is LNHDA, CDR2 SQIVND (reference sequence). The CDR3 extends over 13 amino acids. V lost 6 bases, J lost 0 bases, and 2 bases stayed unmatched. The CDR3 reads CASSTGASYEQYF. Written as DNA, the CDR3 is TGTGCCAGTAGCACAGGGGCCTCCTACGAGCAGTACTTC.

Of note for this clonotype: One end of the junction varies from germline; a read error may be responsible. The chain employs TRBV19 and TRBJ1-1; no definite D call. CDR1 and CDR2 (germline): LNHDA, SQIVND (reference sequence). The CDR3 runs 14 residues. The CDR3 reads CTSGRPHVDTEAFF. The DNA for the CDR3 is TGTACCAGCGGCAGGCCCCACGTGGACACTGAAGCTTTCTTT.

The chain joins TRBV2 to TRBJ1-3; the D is unclear. Per germline, CDR1 SNHLY and CDR2 FYNNEI. The CDR3 has 13 amino acids. Trimming took 4 bases from V and 3 from J, leaving 7 bases between them. The CDR3 coding sequence is TGTGCCAGCAGTGGAAGAGTTGGAAACACCATATATTTT. Amino acid sequence: CASSGRVGNTIYF.

This clonotype was seen a handful of times. V is TRBV6-1 and J is TRBJ1-1; 10 bases map to TRBD1. CDR3 length: 15 residues. V trimming: 6 bases; J trimming: 0 bases; junction bases outside the gene matches: 4. Germline V gene lookup returns CDR1 MNHNS and CDR2 SASEGT. This CDR3 reads CASRAGTGVNTEAFF. CDR3 DNA: TGTGCCAGCAGAGCCGGGACAGGGGTGAACACTGAAGCTTTCTTT.

The V call is TRBV28, the J call TRBJ2-7; 8 nucleotides match TRBD1. CDR1 and CDR2 from the germline V gene are MDHEN and SYDVKM. With V trimmed by 5 bases and J by 3 bases, 3 bases remained unmatched. The CDR3 extends over 13 amino acids. The CDR3: CASSEDRVYEQYV. In DNA form, the CDR3 reads TGTGCCAGCAGTGAGGACAGGGTCTACGAGCAGTACGTC.

This clonotype was detected once. One junction end does not reproduce the germline sequence, and a read error may be involved. The gene calls are TRBV13 and TRBJ2-3; D is unresolved. Germline V gene sequence: CDR1 PRHDT, CDR2 FYEKMQ (reference sequence). The CDR3 length is 14 residues. The CDR3 nucleotides read TGTGCCAACAGCTTAGCCTACACCCTACCTACGCAGTATTTT. It yields the protein CANSLAYTLPTQYF.

This chain uses TRBV6-5 with TRBJ2-2; D is undetermined. This CDR3 is 13 amino acids long. Per the germline V gene, CDR1 is MNHEY and CDR2 is SVGAGI. V was shortened by 2 bases and J by 9 bases, with 10 bases between the two germline ends. The CDR3 bases are TGTGCCAGCAGTTACGGTTCTGGCAGGGAGCTGTTTTTT. Encoded protein: CASSYGSGRELFF.

This clonotype showed up just a few times. The chain employs TRBV12-3 or TRBV12-4 and TRBJ2-2; D unresolved. The CDR3 is 12 amino acids. The germline V and J ends were trimmed by 7 bases and 6 bases, with 9 bases remaining between them. The CDR3 loop reads CASTIIPGELFF. The CDR3 DNA reads as TGTGCCAGCACGATCATTCCCGGGGAGCTGTTTTTT.

The chain carries TRBV19 and TRBJ2-2; TRBD2 is a possible D gene (6 bases). CDR1 and CDR2 from the germline V gene are LNHDA and SQIVND (reference sequence). The CDR3 contains 15 residues. V shed 3 bases and J shed 4 bases, with 12 bases lying between them. The CDR3: CASSMEGLLTGELFF. DNA for the CDR3: TGTGCCAGTAGTATGGAGGGACTCCTCACCGGGGAGCTGTTTTTT.

J is TRBJ2-1 and V is TRBV27; possibly TRBD1 for D (6 bases). Deletions cut 7 bases from V and 5 bases from J, with 12 bases between. Germline CDR1 MNHEY, CDR2 SMNVEV (reference sequence). This CDR3 region has 13 residues. This CDR3 reads CASKGWGHNEQFF. The CDR3 DNA reads as TGTGCCAGCAAGGGTTGGGGGCACAATGAGCAGTTCTTC.

CDR3 in DNA: TGTGCCACCTCCTATAGGACTAGCGGGGGGGACACTAGCACAGATACGCAGTATTTT. This sequence encodes CATSYRTSGGDTSTDTQYF. The genes are TRBV6-5 and TRBJ2-3, with 15 nucleotides matching TRBD2. Trimming removed 10 bases from V and 0 bases from J; junction bases left unmatched: 14. The length of the CDR3 is 19 residues. Germline V gives CDR1 MNHEY, CDR2 SVGAGI.

This chain connects TRBV7-9 to TRBJ1-6; 9 bases are shared with TRBD1. CDR3 size: 15 residues. V lost 5 bases to trimming and J lost 7 bases; unmatched junction nucleotides: 6. Germline CDR1 is SEHNR and CDR2 is FQNEAQ (reference sequence). The CDR3 protein is CASSPKTGGNSPLHF. As DNA, the CDR3 is TGTGCCAGCAGCCCAAAGACAGGGGGGAATTCACCCCTCCACTTT.

Only a few counts were recorded for this clonotype. This rearrangement joins TRBV24-1 to TRBJ1-1; 9 bases map to TRBD1. Unmatched junction bases numbered 7, after V lost 3 bases and J lost 3 bases. There are 16 residues in the CDR3. The V gene's germline CDR1 is KGHDR and CDR2 SFDVKD. The CDR3 nucleotides read TGTGCCACCAGTGATGGGGACAGGGACCGAGACACTGAAGCTTTCTTT. Encoded protein: CATSDGDRDRDTEAFF.